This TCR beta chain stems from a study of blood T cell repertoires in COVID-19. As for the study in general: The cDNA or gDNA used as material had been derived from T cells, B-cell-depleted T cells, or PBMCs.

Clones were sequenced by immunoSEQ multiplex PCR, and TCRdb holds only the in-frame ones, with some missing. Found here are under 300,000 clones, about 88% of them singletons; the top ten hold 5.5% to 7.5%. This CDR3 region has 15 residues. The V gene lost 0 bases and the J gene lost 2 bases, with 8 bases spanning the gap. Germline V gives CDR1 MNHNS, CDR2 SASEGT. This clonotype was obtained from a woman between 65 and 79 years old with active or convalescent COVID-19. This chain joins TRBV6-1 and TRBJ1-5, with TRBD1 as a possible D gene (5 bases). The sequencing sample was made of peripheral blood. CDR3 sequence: CASSEAWGGNQPQHF. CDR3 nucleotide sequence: TGTGCCAGCAGTGAAGCCTGGGGGGGCAATCAGCCCCAGCATTTT.